Listed below are T cell receptor beta chains from one sample, sequenced in a study of OX40 agonist ivuxolimab in advanced cancers. Profiled with immunoSEQ multiplex PCR; TCRdb holds only in-frame clones, not every one. The sample contains about 34,000 clones, around 90% of which appear only once. Sequencing used CD4+ or CD8+ T cells sorted from blood, obtained in a trial of the OX40 agonist ivuxolimab. The receptors stem from an adult with an advanced solid tumor such as melanoma, head and neck, liver or kidney cancer. CDR3s include the opening cysteine and the closing phenylalanine or tryptophan. D genes are given only for firm matches. Some rows mark clone size as missing; the rest say once, few, many or name a class of expanded clone.

size: -; D: -; V: TRBV2; J: TRBJ2-3; CDR3: CASSRDADTQYF; DNA: TGTGCCAGCAGCCGCGATGCAGATACGCAGTATTTT
size: few; D: -; V: TRBV4-2; J: TRBJ1-1; CDR3: CASSQGTHTEAFF; DNA: TGTGCCAGCAGCCAAGGGACCCACACTGAAGCTTTCTTT
size: -; D: -; V: TRBV6-1; J: TRBJ2-5; CDR3: CASSGPSGPKRGETQYF; DNA: TGTGCCAGCAGTGGGCCCTCTGGGCCCAAAAGGGGAGAGACCCAGTACTTC
size: -; D: TRBD2; V: TRBV4-1; J: TRBJ2-1; CDR3: CASSQGTSGGYNEQFF; DNA: TGCGCCAGCAGCCAGGGGACTAGCGGGGGGTACAATGAGCAGTTCTTC
size: once; D: TRBD2; V: TRBV5-1; J: TRBJ2-3; CDR3: CASSLVLAGGTDTQYF; DNA: TGCGCCAGCAGCTTGGTACTAGCGGGAGGAACAGATACGCAGTATTTT
size: -; D: -; V: TRBV7-2; J: TRBJ2-1; CDR3: CASSLGSVGVIEQFF; DNA: TGTGCCAGCAGCTTAGGGTCGGTAGGGGTGATTGAGCAGTTCTTC
size: -; D: -; V: TRBV7-2; J: TRBJ1-3; CDR3: CASSLAGNTIYF; DNA: TGTGCCAGCAGCTTAGCTGGAAACACCATATATTTT
size: -; D: TRBD2; V: TRBV5-1; J: TRBJ2-6; CDR3: CASSLAGGEANVLTF; DNA: TGCGCCAGCAGCTTGGCCGGGGGGGAGGCCAACGTCCTGACTTTC
size: once; D: -; V: TRBV9; J: TRBJ1-1; CDR3: CASSPRTAGTEAFF; DNA: TGTGCCAGCAGCCCTCGGACCGCGGGGACTGAAGCTTTCTTT
size: few; D: -; V: TRBV19; J: TRBJ1-1; CDR3: CASSISKVNTEAFF; DNA: TGTGCCAGTAGTATTTCTAAGGTGAACACTGAAGCTTTCTTT
size: once; D: TRBD2; V: TRBV9; J: TRBJ2-5; CDR3: CASSPGTSGGLQETQYF; DNA: TGTGCCAGCAGTCCCGGGACTAGCGGGGGGCTCCAAGAGACCCAGTACTTC
size: once; D: -; V: TRBV7-3; J: TRBJ2-3; CDR3: CASSNPSTDTQYF; DNA: TGTGCCAGCAGCAACCCCAGCACAGATACGCAGTATTTT
size: -; D: -; V: TRBV28; J: TRBJ1-2; CDR3: CASSTVNYGYTF; DNA: TGTGCCAGCAGCACAGTGAACTATGGCTACACCTTC
size: -; D: TRBD1; V: TRBV19; J: TRBJ1-5; CDR3: CASSTRTGPGNQPQHF; DNA: TGTGCCAGTAGTACCCGGACAGGGCCGGGCAATCAGCCCCAGCATTTT
size: once; D: -; V: TRBV5-6; J: TRBJ2-1; CDR3: CASSALAGVAQGKYNEQFF; DNA: TGTGCCAGCAGCGCCTTAGCAGGGGTCGCCCAGGGTAAATACAATGAGCAGTTCTTC
size: -; D: -; V: TRBV19; J: TRBJ1-1; CDR3: CASSIDGLTHEAFF; DNA: TGTGCCAGTAGTATAGATGGACTGACCCATGAAGCTTTCTTT
size: -; D: -; V: TRBV5-4; J: TRBJ1-6; CDR3: CASSLDGNLNSPLHF; DNA: TGTGCCAGCAGCTTGGATGGGAATCTTAATTCACCCCTCCACTTT
size: -; D: TRBD2; V: TRBV18; J: TRBJ2-5; CDR3: CASSLRTSGGETQYF; DNA: TGTGCCAGCTCACTTCGGACTAGCGGAGGGGAGACCCAGTACTTC
size: -; D: TRBD2; V: TRBV28; J: TRBJ2-1; CDR3: CASSLWSSGGVNEQFF; DNA: TGTGCCAGCAGTTTATGGTCTAGCGGGGGGGTCAATGAGCAGTTCTTC
size: once; D: -; V: TRBV7-6; J: TRBJ2-2; CDR3: CASSSRPAPGELFF; DNA: TGTGCCAGCAGCTCCCGACCCGCACCCGGGGAGCTGTTTTTT
size: -; D: TRBD1; V: TRBV6-1; J: TRBJ1-2; CDR3: CASSLTGGYGYTF; DNA: TGTGCCAGCAGCTTGACAGGGGGATATGGCTACACCTTC
size: -; D: -; V: TRBV7-2; J: TRBJ2-7; CDR3: CASSLGTANEQYF; DNA: TGTGCCAGCAGCTTAGGTACCGCCAACGAGCAGTACTTC
size: -; D: TRBD1; V: TRBV27; J: TRBJ1-5; CDR3: CASRLYSGQGNQPQHF; DNA: TGTGCCAGCAGATTATACTCGGGACAGGGGAATCAGCCCCAGCATTTT
size: -; D: TRBD2; V: TRBV18; J: TRBJ2-1; CDR3: CASSGLGLAGSYNEQFF; DNA: TGTGCCAGCTCAGGATTAGGACTAGCGGGCTCCTACAATGAGCAGTTCTTC
size: -; D: -; V: TRBV7-2; J: TRBJ2-2; CDR3: CASSLTPNTGELFF; DNA: TGTGCCAGCAGCCTAACCCCGAACACCGGGGAGCTGTTTTTT
size: once; D: TRBD1; V: TRBV7-2; J: TRBJ1-1; CDR3: CASSKGTGGTEAFF; DNA: TGTGCCAGCAGCAAGGGGACAGGTGGGACTGAAGCTTTCTTT
size: -; D: TRBD2; V: TRBV18; J: TRBJ2-1; CDR3: CASSPFAGDSYNEQFF; DNA: TGTGCCAGCTCACCATTTGCGGGGGACTCCTACAATGAGCAGTTCTTC
size: -; D: TRBD2; V: TRBV12-5; J: TRBJ2-3; CDR3: CASAQRLAGGGPDTQYF; DNA: TGTGCTAGTGCACAAAGGCTAGCGGGAGGAGGTCCAGATACGCAGTATTTT
size: -; D: -; V: TRBV19; J: TRBJ2-1; CDR3: CASSIGQGGHNEQFF; DNA: TGTGCCAGTAGTATTGGGCAGGGTGGGCACAATGAGCAGTTCTTC
size: -; D: TRBD1; V: TRBV6-5; J: TRBJ2-7; CDR3: CASSYSGQGTYEQYF; DNA: TGTGCCAGCAGTTACTCCGGACAGGGGACCTACGAGCAGTACTTC
size: -; D: -; V: TRBV29-1; J: TRBJ1-4; CDR3: CSTVDETNEKLFF; DNA: TGCAGCACCGTAGATGAAACTAATGAAAAACTGTTTTTT
size: -; D: -; V: TRBV28; J: TRBJ2-1; CDR3: CASSFGGSYNEQFF; DNA: TGTGCCAGCAGTTTTGGGGGCTCCTACAATGAGCAGTTCTTC
size: -; D: -; V: TRBV7-2; J: TRBJ1-1; CDR3: CASSLELWAGNTEAFF; DNA: TGTGCCAGCAGCTTAGAGCTCTGGGCGGGAAACACTGAAGCTTTCTTT
size: -; D: -; V: TRBV30; J: TRBJ1-2; CDR3: CAWSVWGRQANYGYTF; DNA: TGTGCCTGGAGTGTATGGGGCAGGCAAGCTAACTATGGCTACACCTTC
size: -; D: TRBD2; V: TRBV2; J: TRBJ2-7; CDR3: CASRGEGYEQYF; DNA: TGTGCCAGCAGGGGGGAGGGTTACGAGCAGTACTTC
size: -; D: -; V: TRBV27; J: TRBJ1-1; CDR3: CASSFSRENTEAFF; DNA: TGTGCCAGCAGTTTCAGCAGGGAGAACACTGAAGCTTTCTTT